This TCR beta chain was recovered during a study of tissue T cells after allogeneic stem cell transplantation. Study conclusions and caveats: Motif-based clustering found tissue-specific repertoire signatures shared across patients, though few clones were shared.

Data came from immunoSEQ multiplex PCR; TCRdb stores just in-frame clones and leaves some out. The sample lists nearly 2,500 clones; about 66% were seen once. This clone was detected only a few times. Its antigen remains unidentified. One end of the junction is discordant with germline, which a read error may explain. Gene names are the mouse ones. The origin of this receptor is a female BALB/c mouse in good health. The strain is characterized by the MHC haplotype H2-d. The sample taken for sequencing was gut tissue.

CDR3 amino acids: CASSHPRVFNQDTQYF. The part of the CDR3 DNA that was read is TGTGCCAGCAGCCATCCGAGGGTTTTTAACCAGGACACCCAGTAC. The chain is built from TRBV5 and TRBJ2-5; D remains unclear. The read ends 1 residue shy of where the CDR3 ends; the end is completed using the germline J gene. The germline gives CDR1 LGHNA, CDR2 YNLKQL (reference sequence). The CDR3 sequence is 16 residues long.